This TCR beta chain originates from a study of T and B cells in COVID-19 patients (dated by TCRdb to about 2020). About the investigation overall: In this study, adaptive immunity was profiled in COVID-19 patients who either had active infection or had recovered, using TRB and IGH repertoire sequencing of peripheral blood. The recovered cohort included 19 patients who contributed 20 or so samples, and most of those patients had mild to moderate COVID-19 that was managed on an outpatient basis. A median age of around 35 years was recorded in the recovered cohort versus roughly 67 years in the active-infection cohort. In the active-infection cohort, 12 of 20 patients were critically ill and required mechanical ventilation or ECMO. Comorbidities linked to unfavorable COVID-19 outcome were present in 18 of the 20 patients in the active-infection cohort. Over 8 million TCR sequences were analysed in a TCR and BCR sequence repository that covered around 34 patients and 65 to 85 time points. A couple of patients were in both the active and recovered cohorts because samples existed from active disease and from after recovery. Repertoire analyses used an age-matched reference group of 30 to 40 healthy donors who were negative for COVID-19 antibodies as the comparison. Up to roughly 10 follow-up blood samples were collected per patient, with some samples spanning different disease stages in the same individual.

TRB repertoires were amplified using roughly 230-550 ng of genomic DNA isolated from blood. Sequencing was carried out with an Illumina MiSeq. Multiplex PCR with BIOMED2 TRB-A/B primer pools was used to amplify the TRB rearrangements. Illumina-compatible adapters and 7-nucleotide sample barcodes were attached to the amplicons in two consecutive PCRs. All library PCRs used Phusion HS II polymerase. The amplicons were purified from gel with the NucleoSpin Gel and PCR Clean-up kit, measured on Qubit, and then pooled at 4 nM. Amplicon pool quality was checked on an Agilent 2100 Bioanalyzer before Illumina next-generation sequencing. The source study handled its data this way. Annotation of TRB rearrangements was done in MiXCR 3.0.8 with the default MiXCR reference library. Non-productive reads and sequences with fewer than 2 reads were excluded, and each unique CDR3 nucleotide sequence counted as one clone. Clonality, diversity, richness and V-J gene usage were calculated in R 3.5.1. GLIPH2 was used to cluster TCRs by CDR3 similarity, and OLGA was used to calculate generation probabilities. GLIPH2 clusters were kept only when the clusters contained at least four unique TCR clonotypes present in at least three individuals. Using fastp trimming at Q25 and MiXCR clonotype assembly, TCRdb reanalyzed the public sequencing data and kept in-frame beta chains. Every CDR3 protein is listed once, alongside the most common genes and DNA of its rows. V and J calls and clone size were set by TCRdb, not the authors. The sample table lists a few thousand distinct CDR3 sequences, about a quarter of them with a count of one. Approximately 71% of the sample goes to the ten largest clones.

This clonotype was seen only a few times. Its antigen has not been determined. No much larger clonotype is one base removed from it; base qualities were not supplied. Study-wide conclusions, independent of this receptor: The reported TCR clusters were stated to require prospective validation before clinical use. The size of the cohort was considered insufficient for assessing HLA contributions to COVID-19 susceptibility or severity. A total of some 2,400 exclusive TCR clusters, including some 30 low-pGen clusters, were found in the recovered cohort. Few blood samples were available from mildly ill patients while symptoms were present or from severe cases at early time points. TRB repertoires were highly clonal in active COVID-19, whereas diversity and richness at recovery rose above healthy donor levels. Specific T cell subsets (CD4+/Treg/CD8+) and sorted SARS-CoV-2-responsive or tetramer+ T cells had not yet been sequenced, and these experiments were ongoing. TRBV/TRBJ gene usage was reported as strongly skewed in patients with COVID-19.

Sequencing input: blood. The source is a human donor with active COVID-19.

The CDR3: CSARDLGSAYEQYF. The nucleotide sequence is TGCAGTGCTAGAGATTTGGGGTCGGCCTACGAGCAGTACTTC. The V and J segments used are TRBV20-1 and TRBJ2-7; a confident D gene designation cannot be given. V lost 0 bases and J lost 2 bases; the stretch between them is 11 bases long. The CDR3 holds 14 amino acids from the cysteine to the phenylalanine. The sequence is cut down to CDR3 DNA, 42 bases in frame from base 1. CDR1 and CDR2, looked up from the germline V gene (reference sequence), are DFQATT and SNEGSKA.